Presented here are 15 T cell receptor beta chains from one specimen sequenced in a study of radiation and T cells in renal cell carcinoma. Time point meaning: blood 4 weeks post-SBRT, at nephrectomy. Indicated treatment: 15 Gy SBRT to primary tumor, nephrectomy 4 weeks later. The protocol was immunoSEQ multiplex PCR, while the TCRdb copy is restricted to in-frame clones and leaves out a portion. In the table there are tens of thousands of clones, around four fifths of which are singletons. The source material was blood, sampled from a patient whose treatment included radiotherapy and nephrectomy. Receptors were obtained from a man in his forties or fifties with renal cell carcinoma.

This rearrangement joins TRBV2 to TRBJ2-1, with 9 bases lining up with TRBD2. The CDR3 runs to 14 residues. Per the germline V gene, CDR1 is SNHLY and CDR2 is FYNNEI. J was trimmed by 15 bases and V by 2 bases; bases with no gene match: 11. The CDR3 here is CASSELAGESEVFF. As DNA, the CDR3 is TGTGCCAGCAGTGAATTAGCGGGGGAGTCGGAGGTGTTCTTC.

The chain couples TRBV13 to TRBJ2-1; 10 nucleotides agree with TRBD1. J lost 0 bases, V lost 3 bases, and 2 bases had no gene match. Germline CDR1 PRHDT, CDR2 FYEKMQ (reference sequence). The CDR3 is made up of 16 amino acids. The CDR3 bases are TGTGCCAGCAGCTTGGACAGGGGGTCCTCCTACAATGAGCAGTTCTTC. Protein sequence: CASSLDRGSSYNEQFF.

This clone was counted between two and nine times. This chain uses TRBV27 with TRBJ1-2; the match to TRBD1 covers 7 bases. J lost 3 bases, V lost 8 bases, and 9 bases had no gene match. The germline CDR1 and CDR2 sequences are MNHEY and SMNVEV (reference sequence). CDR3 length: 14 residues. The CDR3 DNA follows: TGTGCCAGCTCATATTTTCAGGGGGACTATGGCTACACCTTC. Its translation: CASSYFQGDYGYTF.

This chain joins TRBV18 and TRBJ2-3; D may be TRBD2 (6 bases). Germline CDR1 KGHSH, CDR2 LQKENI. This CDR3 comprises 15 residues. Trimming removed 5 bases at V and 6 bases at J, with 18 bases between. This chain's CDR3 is CASSRPSAIGDTQYF. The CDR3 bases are TGTGCCAGCTCAAGGCCTAGCGCCATCGGGGATACGCAGTATTTT.

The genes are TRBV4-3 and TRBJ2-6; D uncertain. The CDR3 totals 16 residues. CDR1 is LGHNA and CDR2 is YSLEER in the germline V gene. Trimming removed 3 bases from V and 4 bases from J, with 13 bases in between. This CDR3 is CASSQGIYSGANVLTF. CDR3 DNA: TGCGCCAGCAGCCAGGGGATCTACAGCGGGGCCAACGTCCTGACTTTC.

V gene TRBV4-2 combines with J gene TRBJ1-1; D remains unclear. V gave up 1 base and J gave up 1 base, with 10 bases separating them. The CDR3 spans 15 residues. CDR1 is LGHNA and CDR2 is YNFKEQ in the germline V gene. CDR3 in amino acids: CASSQAPTGNTEAFF. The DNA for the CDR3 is TGTGCCAGCAGCCAAGCCCCGACGGGGAACACTGAAGCTTTCTTT.

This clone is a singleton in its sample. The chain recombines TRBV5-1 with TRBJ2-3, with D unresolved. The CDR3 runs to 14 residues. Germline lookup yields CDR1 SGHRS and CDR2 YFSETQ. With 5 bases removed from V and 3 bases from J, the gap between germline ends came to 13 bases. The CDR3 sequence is CASRLYSGTDTQYF. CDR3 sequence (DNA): TGCGCCAGCAGACTCTACTCGGGTACAGATACGCAGTATTTT.

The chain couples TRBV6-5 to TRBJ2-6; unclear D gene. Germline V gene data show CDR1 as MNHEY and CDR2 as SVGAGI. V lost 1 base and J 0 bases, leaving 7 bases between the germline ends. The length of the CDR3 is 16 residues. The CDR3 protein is CASSYFRNSGANVLTF. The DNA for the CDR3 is TGTGCCAGCAGTTACTTCCGGAACTCTGGGGCCAACGTCCTGACTTTC.

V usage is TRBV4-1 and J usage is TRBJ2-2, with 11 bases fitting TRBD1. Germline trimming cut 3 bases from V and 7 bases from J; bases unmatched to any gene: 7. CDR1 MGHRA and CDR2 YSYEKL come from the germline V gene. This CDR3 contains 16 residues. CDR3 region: CASSQPGQGAIGELFF. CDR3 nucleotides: TGCGCCAGCAGCCAGCCCGGACAGGGGGCTATCGGGGAGCTGTTTTTT.

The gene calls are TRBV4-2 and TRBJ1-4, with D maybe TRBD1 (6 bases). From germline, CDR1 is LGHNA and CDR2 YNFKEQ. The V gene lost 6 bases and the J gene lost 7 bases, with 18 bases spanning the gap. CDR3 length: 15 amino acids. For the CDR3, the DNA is TGTGCCAGCAGACTTAACCCAGGGGAGGGTGAAAAACTGTTTTTT. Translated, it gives CASRLNPGEGEKLFF.

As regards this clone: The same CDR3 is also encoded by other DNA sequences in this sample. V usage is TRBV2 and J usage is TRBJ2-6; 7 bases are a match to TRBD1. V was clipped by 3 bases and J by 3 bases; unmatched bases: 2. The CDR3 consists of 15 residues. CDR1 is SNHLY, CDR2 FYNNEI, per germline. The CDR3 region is CASSETGYGANVLTF. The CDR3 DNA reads TGTGCCAGCAGTGAGACAGGGTATGGGGCCAACGTCCTGACTTTC.

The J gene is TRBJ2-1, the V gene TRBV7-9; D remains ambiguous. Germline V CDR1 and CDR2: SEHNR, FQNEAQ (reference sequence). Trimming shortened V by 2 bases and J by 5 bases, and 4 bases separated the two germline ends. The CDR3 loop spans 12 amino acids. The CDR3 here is CASSLINNEQFF. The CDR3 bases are TGTGCCAGCAGCTTAATAAACAATGAGCAGTTCTTC.

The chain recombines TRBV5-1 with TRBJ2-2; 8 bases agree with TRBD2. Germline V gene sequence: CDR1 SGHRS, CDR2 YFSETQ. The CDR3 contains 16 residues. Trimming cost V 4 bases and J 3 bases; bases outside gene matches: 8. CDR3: CASSLTPGRDTGELFF. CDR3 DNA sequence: TGCGCCAGCAGCCTTACCCCCGGGAGGGACACCGGGGAGCTGTTTTTT.

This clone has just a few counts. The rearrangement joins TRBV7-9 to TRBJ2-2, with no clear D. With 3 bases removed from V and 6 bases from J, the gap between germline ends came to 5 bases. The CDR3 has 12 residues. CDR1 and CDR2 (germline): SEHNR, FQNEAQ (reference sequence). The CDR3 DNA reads TGTGCCAGCAGCTTTTTATCCGGGGAGCTGTTTTTT. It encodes CASSFLSGELFF. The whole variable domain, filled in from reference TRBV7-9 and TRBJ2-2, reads DTGVSQNPRHKITKRGQNVTFRCDPISEHNRLYWYRQTLGQGPEFLTYFQNEAQLEKSRLLSDRFSAERPKGSFSTLEIQRTEQGDSAMYLCASSFLSGELFFGEGSRLTVL.

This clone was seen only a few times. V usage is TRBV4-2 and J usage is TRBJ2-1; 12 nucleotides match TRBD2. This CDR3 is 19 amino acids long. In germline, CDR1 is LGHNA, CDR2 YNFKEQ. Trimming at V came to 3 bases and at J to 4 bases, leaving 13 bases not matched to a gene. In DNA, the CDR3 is TGTGCCAGCAGCCAGCATAAGGGGACCGGACTAGCGGGATACAATGAGCAGTTCTTC. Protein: CASSQHKGTGLAGYNEQFF.